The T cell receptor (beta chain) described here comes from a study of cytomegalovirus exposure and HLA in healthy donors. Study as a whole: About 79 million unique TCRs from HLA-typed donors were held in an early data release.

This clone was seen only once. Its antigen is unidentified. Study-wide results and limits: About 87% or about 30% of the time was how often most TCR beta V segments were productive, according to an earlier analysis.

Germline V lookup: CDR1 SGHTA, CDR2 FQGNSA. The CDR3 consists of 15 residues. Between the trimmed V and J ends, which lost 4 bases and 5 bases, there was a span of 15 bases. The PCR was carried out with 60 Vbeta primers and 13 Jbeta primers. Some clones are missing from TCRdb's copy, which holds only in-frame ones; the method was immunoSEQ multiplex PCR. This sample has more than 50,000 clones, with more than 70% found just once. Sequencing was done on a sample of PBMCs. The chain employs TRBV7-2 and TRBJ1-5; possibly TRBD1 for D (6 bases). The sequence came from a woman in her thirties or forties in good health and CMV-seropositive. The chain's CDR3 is CASSSSGGGYQPQHF. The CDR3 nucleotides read TGTGCCAGCAGCTCCTCGGGCGGGGGCTATCAGCCCCAGCATTTT. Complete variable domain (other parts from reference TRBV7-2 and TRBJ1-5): GAGVSQSPSNKVTEKGKDVELRCDPISGHTALYWYRQSLGQGLEFLIYFQGNSAPDKSGLPSDRFSAERTGGSVSTLTIQRTQQEDSAVYLCASSSSGGGYQPQHFGDGTRLSIL.